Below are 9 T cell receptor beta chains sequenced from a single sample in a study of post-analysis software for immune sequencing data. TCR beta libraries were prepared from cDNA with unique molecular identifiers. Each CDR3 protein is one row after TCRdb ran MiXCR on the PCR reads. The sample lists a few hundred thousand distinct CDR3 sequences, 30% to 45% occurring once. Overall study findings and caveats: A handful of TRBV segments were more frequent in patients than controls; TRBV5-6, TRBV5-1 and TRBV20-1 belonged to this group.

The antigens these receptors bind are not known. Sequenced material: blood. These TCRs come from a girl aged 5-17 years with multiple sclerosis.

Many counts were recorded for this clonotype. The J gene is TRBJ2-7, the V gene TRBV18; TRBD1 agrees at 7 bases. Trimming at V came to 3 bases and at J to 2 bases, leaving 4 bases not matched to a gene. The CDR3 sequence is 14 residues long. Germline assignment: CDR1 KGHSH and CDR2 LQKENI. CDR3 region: CASSPGQTTYEQYF. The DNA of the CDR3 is TGTGCCAGCTCACCGGGACAGACGACCTACGAGCAGTACTTC.

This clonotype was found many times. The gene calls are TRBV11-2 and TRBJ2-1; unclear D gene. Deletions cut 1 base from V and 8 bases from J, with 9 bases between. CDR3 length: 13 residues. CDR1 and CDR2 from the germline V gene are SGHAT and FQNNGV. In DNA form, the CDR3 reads TGTGCCAGCAGCTTAGTGGGTATCCATGAGCAGTTCTTC. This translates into CASSLVGIHEQFF.

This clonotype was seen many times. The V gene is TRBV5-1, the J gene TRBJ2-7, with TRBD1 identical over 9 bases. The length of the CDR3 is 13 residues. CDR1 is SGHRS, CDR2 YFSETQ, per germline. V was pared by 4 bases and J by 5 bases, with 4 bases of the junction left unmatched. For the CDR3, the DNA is TGCGCCAGCAGCCCAACAGGGGGCCACGAGCAGTACTTC. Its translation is CASSPTGGHEQYF.

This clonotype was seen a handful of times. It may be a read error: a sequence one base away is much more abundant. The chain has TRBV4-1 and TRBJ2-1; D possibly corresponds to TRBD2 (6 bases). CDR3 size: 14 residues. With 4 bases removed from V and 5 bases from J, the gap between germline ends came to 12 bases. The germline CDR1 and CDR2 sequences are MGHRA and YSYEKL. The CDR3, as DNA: TGCGCCAGCAGCCCGGACGGGGGAAACAATGAGCAGTTCTTC. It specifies CASSPDGGNNEQFF.

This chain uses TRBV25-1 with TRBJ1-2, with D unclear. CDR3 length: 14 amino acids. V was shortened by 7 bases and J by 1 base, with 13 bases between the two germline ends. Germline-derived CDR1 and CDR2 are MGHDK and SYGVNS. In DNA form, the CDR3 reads TGTGCCAGCACCGCGCGCGTACTTAACTATGGCTACACCTTC. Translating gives CASTARVLNYGYTF.

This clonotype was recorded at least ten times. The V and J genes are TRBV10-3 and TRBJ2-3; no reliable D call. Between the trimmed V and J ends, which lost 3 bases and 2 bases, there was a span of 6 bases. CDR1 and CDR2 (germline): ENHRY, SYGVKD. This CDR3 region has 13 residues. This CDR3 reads CAISEHVTDTQYF. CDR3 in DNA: TGTGCCATCAGTGAACACGTCACAGATACGCAGTATTTT.

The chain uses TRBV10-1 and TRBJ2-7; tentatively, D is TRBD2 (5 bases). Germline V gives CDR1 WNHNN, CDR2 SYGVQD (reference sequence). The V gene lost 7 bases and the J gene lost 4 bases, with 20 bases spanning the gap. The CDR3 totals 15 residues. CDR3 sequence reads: CASNPPDCLSYEQYF. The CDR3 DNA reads TGCGCCAGCAACCCACCGGACTGTTTATCTTACGAGCAGTACTTC.

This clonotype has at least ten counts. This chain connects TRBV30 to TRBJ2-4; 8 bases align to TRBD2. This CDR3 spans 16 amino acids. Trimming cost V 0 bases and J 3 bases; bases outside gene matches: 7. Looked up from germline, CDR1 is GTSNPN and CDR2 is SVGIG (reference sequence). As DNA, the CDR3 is TGTGCCTGGAGTGTAAGACGGGAGGGGGACAAAAACATTCAGTACTTC. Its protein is CAWSVRREGDKNIQYF.

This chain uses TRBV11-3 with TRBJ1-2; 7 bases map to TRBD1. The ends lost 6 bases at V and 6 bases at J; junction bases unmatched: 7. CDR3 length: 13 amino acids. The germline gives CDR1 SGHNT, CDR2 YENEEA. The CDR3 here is CASSTPRGDGYTF. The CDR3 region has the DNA TGTGCCAGCAGTACACCCAGGGGGGATGGCTACACCTTC.